The 10 T cell receptor beta chains reported below all come from one sample, sequenced in a study of CD8 T cells in ankylosing spondylitis. Each CDR3 protein gets one entry after TCRdb re-called the 5' RACE reads with MiXCR. The sample lists 300,000 to 400,000 distinct CDR3 sequences; more than 20% were seen once. The sample was blood, either unsorted or a sorted T cell fraction (not recorded which). All receptors come from a male donor with ankylosing spondylitis or in good health (not recorded which).

This clonotype was counted ten times or more. The junction departs from germline at one end; a sequencing error may be responsible. The CDR3 nucleotides read TGTGCCAGCAGCCAAGGAGGGGGTTCCTACGAGCAGTACTTC. Translated, it gives CASSQGGGSYEQYF. The rearrangement links TRBV4-1 to TRBJ2-7, with D perhaps being TRBD1 or TRBD2 (6 bases each). The length of the CDR3 is 14 residues. Per the germline V gene, CDR1 is MGHRA and CDR2 is YSYEKL.

This clonotype was counted a few times. This sequence joins TRBV3-1 and TRBJ2-2; the D gene is possibly TRBD1 (7 bases). This CDR3 contains 14 residues. The V end lost 4 bases, the J end lost 7 bases, and 13 bases lay between the germline ends. Germline loops: CDR1 LGHDT, CDR2 YNNKEL (reference sequence). The CDR3 DNA reads as TGTGCCAGCAGCCGCAGGGGGGAGGTCGGGGAGCTGTTTTTT. Translated, it gives CASSRRGEVGELFF.

Concerning this clonotype itself: Without the conserved terminal phenylalanine or tryptophan, this CDR3 likely stems from a read error. The CDR3 bases are TGCAGCGTTGTCGGGTCGTCTGAACAGGGGTCCTACAATGAGCAGTTCTAC. Protein sequence: CSVVGSSEQGSYNEQFY. This chain uses TRBV29-1 with TRBJ2-1, with 7 bases lining up with TRBD1. V was clipped by 4 bases and J by 1 base; unmatched bases: 13. This CDR3 spans 17 amino acids. Looked up from germline, CDR1 is SQVTM and CDR2 is ANQGSEA.

The rearrangement links TRBV5-6 to TRBJ2-3; TRBD2 matches 8 bases. V shed 1 base and J 0 bases; nucleotides not matched to a gene: 13. The CDR3 consists of 19 residues. Germline V gene lookup returns CDR1 SGHDT and CDR2 YYEEEE. CDR3 in DNA: TGTGCCAGCAGCTTGATTAGGACTAGCTCGCTCCCAAGCACAGATACGCAGTATTTT. Translation: CASSLIRTSSLPSTDTQYF. Full variable domain (outside the CDR3, taken from reference TRBV5-6 and TRBJ2-3): DAGVTQSPTHLIKTRGQQVTLRCSPKSGHDTVSWYQQALGQGPQFIFQYYEEEERQRGNFPDRFSGHQFPNYSSELNVNALLLGDSALYLCASSLIRTSSLPSTDTQYFGPGTRLTVL.

This clonotype was counted ten times or more. The chain carries TRBV5-4 and TRBJ2-1; 8 bases are a match to TRBD1. Germline CDR1 and CDR2: SGHNT and YYREEE (reference sequence). This CDR3 is 17 amino acids long. The ends lost 4 bases at V and 6 bases at J; junction bases unmatched: 15. The CDR3 sequence is CASSPNPGQERANEQFF. The DNA for the CDR3 is TGTGCCAGCAGCCCAAACCCGGGACAGGAGAGGGCCAATGAGCAGTTCTTC.

This clonotype was recorded many times. The rearrangement links TRBV4-2 to TRBJ2-1; 7 bases map to TRBD2. CDR1 and CDR2 from the germline V gene are LGHNA and YNFKEQ. There are 17 residues in the CDR3. Germline trimming cut 0 bases from V and 4 bases from J; bases unmatched to any gene: 9. The CDR3 DNA follows: TGTGCCAGCAGCCAAGATTATTGGAGCGGGGCTTACAATGAGCAGTTCTTC. Amino acid sequence: CASSQDYWSGAYNEQFF.

This chain links TRBV5-6 with TRBJ2-3, with D perhaps TRBD1 or TRBD2 (5 bases each). The V end lost 4 bases, the J end lost 1 base, and 13 bases lay between the germline ends. Germline values: CDR1 SGHDT, CDR2 YYEEEE. The CDR3 spans 15 residues. CDR3 residues: CASSPPGTGTDTQYF. The CDR3 DNA is TGTGCCAGCAGCCCCCCCGGGACGGGCACAGATACGCAGTATTTT.

The chain carries TRBV7-8 and TRBJ2-2; D might be TRBD1 (6 bases). V lost 3 bases, J lost 0 bases, and 11 bases lay in between. This CDR3 has 16 amino acids. Germline V gene data show CDR1 as SGHVS and CDR2 as FQNEAQ. The CDR3 DNA is TGTGCCAGCAGCTTTTGGGGGCTCGCGAACACCGGGGAGCTGTTTTTT. Translating gives CASSFWGLANTGELFF. The full variable domain, in which reference TRBV7-8 and TRBJ2-2 provide the parts outside the CDR3, is GAGVSQSPRYKVAKRGQDVALRCDPISGHVSLFWYQQALGQGPEFLTYFQNEAQLDKSGLPSDRFFAERPEGSVSTLKIQRTQQEDSAVYLCASSFWGLANTGELFFGEGSRLTVL.

This clonotype was seen a few times. This chain connects TRBV4-1 to TRBJ2-7, with TRBD1 matching over 7 bases. Unmatched junction bases numbered 9, after V lost 4 bases and J lost 6 bases. The CDR3 length is 14 residues. The germline CDR1 and CDR2 sequences are MGHRA and YSYEKL. CDR3 protein: CASSPPGTELEQYF. In nucleotides, the CDR3 is TGCGCCAGCAGCCCACCCGGGACAGAGCTCGAGCAGTACTTC.

The chain employs TRBV5-1 and TRBJ2-3; no firm D call. Germline V gives CDR1 SGHRS, CDR2 YFSETQ. CDR3 length: 14 amino acids. Trimming pared 5 bases from V and 1 base from J, leaving 11 bases between. The CDR3: CASRARSGTDTQYF. The DNA of the CDR3 is TGCGCCAGCAGGGCCCGGTCGGGCACAGATACGCAGTATTTT.